This is a list of T cell receptor beta chains from one sample in a study of blood T cell repertoires in COVID-19. Clones were sequenced by immunoSEQ multiplex PCR, and TCRdb holds only the in-frame ones, with some missing. The sample shows 150,000 to 200,000 clones, more than 75% of them seen only once. Sequenced material: peripheral blood. These receptors came from a man between 60 and 70 years old with active or convalescent COVID-19. Both conserved end residues are part of each CDR3. D genes are given only for firm matches. Some rows mark clone size as missing; the rest say once, few, many or name a class of expanded clone.

TRBD1 TRBJ1-2 TRBV2 . CASATGTYGYTF TGTGCCAGCGCGACAGGGACATATGGCTACACCTTC
. TRBJ2-5 TRBV6-2/TRBV6-3 . CASSYPASRQETQYF TGTGCCAGCAGTTATCCCGCTAGCCGCCAAGAGACCCAGTACTTC
. TRBJ1-1 TRBV11-2 . CASKQDMNTEAFF TGTGCCAGCAAACAGGATATGAACACTGAAGCTTTCTTT
. TRBJ2-5 TRBV19 . CASSISPRAQETQYF TGTGCCAGTAGTATTTCCCCCAGGGCCCAAGAGACCCAGTACTTC
. TRBJ1-1 TRBV7-8 . CASSPRQARTGNTEAFF TGTGCCAGCAGCCCCCGTCAGGCTCGGACTGGGAACACTGAAGCTTTCTTT
. TRBJ2-7 TRBV5-1 . CASSLGIQGTHEQYF TGCGCCAGCAGCTTGGGGATCCAGGGGACCCACGAGCAGTACTTC
. TRBJ2-2 TRBV18 . CASSQRIRDTGELFF TGTGCCAGCTCCCAACGAATCAGGGACACCGGGGAGCTGTTTTTT
TRBD1 TRBJ1-5 TRBV6-5 . CASTRTGGQPQHF TGTGCCAGCACCCGGACAGGGGGTCAGCCCCAGCATTTT
. TRBJ1-6 TRBV6-5 . CASRRRVNSPLHF TGTGCCAGTCGGCGGAGGGTGAATTCACCCCTCCACTTT
TRBD1 TRBJ2-2 TRBV19 once CASSLRTGTNTGELFF TGTGCCAGTAGTTTACGGACAGGGACGAACACCGGGGAGCTGTTTTTT
. TRBJ1-1 TRBV20-1 . CSASRGPMNTEAFF TGCAGTGCTAGTAGAGGGCCCATGAACACTGAAGCTTTCTTT
. TRBJ1-6 TRBV5-5 . CASSLSGSSVSPLHF TGTGCCAGCAGCTTGTCGGGGTCATCAGTTTCACCCCTCCACTTT
TRBD1 TRBJ1-1 TRBV6-2/TRBV6-3 . CASSPGTGFLDSEAFF TGTGCCAGCAGTCCCGGGACAGGGTTTCTGGACTCTGAAGCTTTCTTT
TRBD1 TRBJ1-5 TRBV7-2 . CASSRDRGPEPQHF TGTGCCAGCAGCCGTGACAGGGGGCCGGAGCCCCAGCATTTT
TRBD1 TRBJ2-7 TRBV5-1 few CASSAGTGIYEQYF TGCGCCAGCAGCGCCGGGACAGGGATCTACGAGCAGTACTTC
. TRBJ2-7 TRBV29-1 few CSVQLRPGLIYEQYF TGCAGCGTCCAACTACGGCCGGGTTTAATATACGAGCAGTACTTC
. TRBJ2-1 TRBV5-1 few CASSPPSVEQFF TGCGCCAGCAGCCCCCCGAGCGTTGAGCAGTTCTTC